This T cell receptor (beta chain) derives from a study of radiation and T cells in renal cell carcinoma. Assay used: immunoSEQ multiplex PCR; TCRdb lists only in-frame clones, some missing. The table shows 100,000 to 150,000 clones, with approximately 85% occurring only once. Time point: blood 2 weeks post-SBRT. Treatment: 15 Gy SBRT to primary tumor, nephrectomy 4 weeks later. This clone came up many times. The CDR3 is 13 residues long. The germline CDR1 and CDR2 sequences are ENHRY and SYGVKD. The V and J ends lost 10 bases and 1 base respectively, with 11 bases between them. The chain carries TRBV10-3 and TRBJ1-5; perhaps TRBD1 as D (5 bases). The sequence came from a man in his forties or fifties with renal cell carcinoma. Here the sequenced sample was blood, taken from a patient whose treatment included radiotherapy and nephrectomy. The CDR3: CASGAGSNQPQHF. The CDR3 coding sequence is TGTGCCAGCGGGGCGGGGAGCAATCAGCCCCAGCATTTT.